A selection of T cell receptor beta chains follows, all from one sample in a study of blood T cells in healthy people across ages. TCRdb itself ran the 5' RACE reads through MiXCR, one entry per CDR3 protein. The profile covers a few hundred thousand distinct CDR3 sequences, with about 26% appearing a single time and approximately 4% taken by the ten largest. This sample also appeared in a second study, on T cells of mothers and their children.

Input material: blood. Source of these receptors: a boy aged 2 to 10 in good health. CDR3s include the opening cysteine and the closing phenylalanine or tryptophan. The D gene is left open where the match is weak. Clone size, where shown, is once, few, many, or a class for clones that have expanded.

TRBJ2-5 | TRBD2 | NA | TRBV20-1 | CSASLAGWQETQYF | TGCAGTGCTAGTTTAGCGGGGTGGCAAGAGACCCAGTACTTC
TRBJ2-7 | TRBD1 | few | TRBV13 | CASSGGDREHF | TGTGCCAGCAGCGGTGGGGACAGGGAACACTTC
TRBJ1-1 | NA | NA | TRBV30 | CAWGRTEAFF | TGTGCCTGGGGGAGAACTGAAGCTTTCTTT
TRBJ1-4 | NA | few | TRBV27 | CASSLRGGAGEKLFF | TGTGCCAGCAGTTTAAGGGGGGGCGCGGGTGAAAAACTGTTTTTT
TRBJ1-1 | NA | NA | TRBV29-1 | CSVGRDAEAFF | TGCAGCGTTGGCAGGGACGCTGAAGCTTTCTTT
TRBJ1-5 | NA | once | TRBV11-2 | CASSSREGQPQHF | TGTGCCAGCAGCTCCAGGGAAGGGCAGCCCCAGCATTTT
TRBJ2-3 | NA | NA | TRBV6-5 | CAGSYTPPARRGRLDTQYF | TGTGCCGGCAGTTACACACCCCCGGCAAGGAGGGGCCGCTTGGATACGCAGTATTTT
TRBJ2-1 | TRBD2 | NA | TRBV10-3 | CAMGLAENNEQFF | TGTGCCATGGGACTAGCGGAAAACAATGAGCAGTTCTTC
TRBJ2-1 | TRBD1 | many | TRBV24-1 | CATSGPGQGKPNEQFF | TGTGCCACCAGTGGCCCCGGACAGGGAAAACCCAATGAGCAGTTCTTC
TRBJ1-2 | TRBD1 | many | TRBV3-1 | CASSQTGDYGYTF | TGTGCCAGCAGCCAGACAGGGGACTATGGCTACACCTTC
TRBJ2-7 | TRBD1 | few | TRBV13 | CASSPRTGERYEQYF | TGTGCCAGCAGCCCCCGGACAGGGGAGAGATACGAGCAGTACTTC
TRBJ1-2 | TRBD1 | NA | TRBV29-1 | CSVVSGGYDYTF | TGCAGCGTTGTTTCAGGGGGATATGACTACACCTTC
TRBJ1-2 | NA | few | TRBV29-1 | CSVETVEGAQSYTF | TGCAGCGTTGAGACGGTAGAAGGGGCGCAAAGCTACACCTTC
TRBJ2-3 | NA | NA | TRBV20-1 | CSASPGSRTDTQYF | TGCAGTGCTAGTCCCGGGTCCCGCACAGATACGCAGTATTTT
TRBJ2-1 | NA | NA | TRBV30 | CAWSVSGLYGEQFF | TGTGCCTGGAGTGTATCCGGACTGTACGGAGAGCAGTTCTTC
TRBJ2-2 | NA | few | TRBV6-2/TRBV6-3 | CASGHGGNTGELFF | TGTGCCAGCGGACATGGAGGGAACACCGGGGAGCTGTTTTTT
TRBJ2-7 | NA | NA | TRBV5-1 | CASSPGTRQDLIYEQYF | TGCGCCAGCAGCCCTGGAACCAGACAGGACTTAATCTACGAGCAGTACTTC
TRBJ2-1 | NA | NA | TRBV18 | CASSPPKRVNYNEQFF | TGTGCCAGCTCACCACCGAAGCGGGTAAACTACAATGAGCAGTTCTTC
TRBJ2-5 | NA | NA | TRBV10-3 | CAISEGGEEETQYF | TGTGCCATCAGTGAAGGGGGGGAAGAAGAGACCCAGTACTTC
TRBJ1-2 | NA | NA | TRBV20-1 | CSARNKGRNTPNYGYTF | TGCAGTGCTAGAAATAAGGGACGGAACACCCCTAACTATGGCTACACCTTC
TRBJ2-5 | TRBD1 | few | TRBV7-2 | CASRDRLQETQYF | TGTGCCTCCCGGGACAGGCTCCAAGAGACCCAGTACTTC
TRBJ1-2 | NA | NA | TRBV9 | CASSEARGIYGYTF | TGTGCCAGCAGCGAGGCTCGAGGGATCTATGGCTACACCTTC
TRBJ1-2 | NA | NA | TRBV7-9 | CASSPGLGHTF | TGTGCCAGCAGCCCGGGACTGGGGCACACCTTC
TRBJ2-2 | TRBD2 | NA | TRBV11-3 | CASCPMASGNTGELFF | TGTGCCAGCTGTCCTATGGCTAGCGGGAACACCGGGGAGCTGTTTTTT
TRBJ2-5 | NA | few | TRBV5-5 | CASSFRSQETQYF | TGTGCCAGCAGCTTCAGGTCTCAAGAGACCCAGTACTTC
TRBJ2-1 | NA | few | TRBV12-3/TRBV12-4 | CASSPPEGYNEQFF | TGTGCCAGCAGTCCCCCTGAGGGGTACAATGAGCAGTTCTTC